The next 18 T cell receptor beta chains were all read from a single sample in a study of post-analysis software for immune sequencing data. Study-wide findings and caveats: Elevated frequency relative to controls characterized four to six TRBV segments in patients, TRBV5-6, TRBV5-1 and TRBV20-1 among them.

Which antigens these TCRs recognize remains unknown. Prepared TCR beta cDNA libraries contained unique molecular identifiers. One entry per CDR3 protein results from TCRdb running MiXCR on the PCR reads. The sample shows some 800,000 distinct CDR3 sequences, about half of them seen only once. Input material: blood. These receptors all stem from a girl between 10 and 17 years old with multiple sclerosis.

The gene calls are TRBV6-2 or TRBV6-3 and TRBJ2-1; 7 bases fit TRBD1. The germline gives CDR1 MNHEY, CDR2 SVGEGT. CDR3 length: 15 residues. V was pared by 4 bases and J by 8 bases, with 11 bases of the junction left unmatched. CDR3 nucleotides: TGTGCCAGCAGTTCGACAGGGACCAAACGGGATGAGCAGTTCTTC. Its translation: CASSSTGTKRDEQFF.

The rearrangement links TRBV5-6 to TRBJ2-7; 7 bases align to TRBD1. CDR3 length: 13 residues. The germline V gene has CDR1 SGHDT and CDR2 YYEEEE. V dropped 3 bases and J dropped 3; count of bases not matched to a gene: 3. CDR3 DNA: TGTGCCAGCAGCTCCTGGACAGGCTACGAGCAGTACTTC. Translating gives CASSSWTGYEQYF.

This chain uses TRBV9 with TRBJ2-3, with D possibly matching TRBD2 (5 bases). The V gene's germline CDR1 is SGDLS and CDR2 YYNGEE. Trimming cost V 3 bases and J 0 bases, with 11 bases left between them. The CDR3 consists of 15 residues. The CDR3 loop is CASSEEGASTDTQYF. The CDR3, as DNA: TGTGCCAGCAGCGAAGAGGGTGCCAGCACAGATACGCAGTATTTT. The full variable domain, with the rest looked up from reference TRBV9 and TRBJ2-3, is DSGVTQTPKHLITATGQRVTLRCSPRSGDLSVYWYQQSLDQGLQFLIQYYNGEERAKGNILERFSAQQFPDLHSELNLSSLELGDSALYFCASSEEGASTDTQYFGPGTRLTVL.

This clonotype has just a few counts. This chain uses TRBV20-1 with TRBJ1-5, with 9 bases fitting TRBD1. The trim removed 4 bases at V and 2 bases at J, leaving 12 bases unmatched. Germline V gene lookup returns CDR1 DFQATT and CDR2 SNEGSKA (reference sequence). The CDR3 loop spans 17 amino acids. In DNA form, the CDR3 reads TGCAGTGCTAACTCGCGGGACAGGGAGTGGGGCAATCAGCCCCAGCATTTT. It specifies CSANSRDREWGNQPQHF.

The chain uses TRBV7-2 and TRBJ1-4; D is uncertain. The CDR3 spans 11 residues. Trimming left V 1 base short and J 15 bases short, with 9 bases between. CDR1 is SGHTA and CDR2 is FQGNSA in the germline V gene. The CDR3, as DNA: TGTGCCAGCAGCTTAGGGAGGGAAGTGTTTTTT. It translates to CASSLGREVFF.

CDR3 nucleotides: TGCAGTGCTAGGGGACAGGGGAGCAACGAGCAGTACTTC. Its translation is CSARGQGSNEQYF. V is TRBV20-1 and J is TRBJ2-7; TRBD1 matches at 10 bases. CDR1 and CDR2 (germline): DFQATT, SNEGSKA (reference sequence). This CDR3 contains 13 residues. V dropped 3 bases and J dropped 5; count of bases not matched to a gene: 4.

This clonotype was found a few times. The chain recombines TRBV27 with TRBJ1-4; D call uncertain. This CDR3 is built from 15 residues. Germline assignment: CDR1 MNHEY and CDR2 SMNVEV (reference sequence). V dropped 5 bases and J dropped 0 bases, with 10 bases sitting between them. CDR3 region: CASSDTAATNEKLFF. Here the CDR3 DNA reads TGTGCCAGCAGTGACACAGCGGCAACTAATGAAAAACTGTTTTTT.

In this sample, this clonotype turned up many times. This chain uses TRBV28 with TRBJ1-4; 9 bases line up with TRBD1. J lost 7 bases, V lost 2 bases, and 5 bases had no gene match. Germline CDR1 is MDHEN and CDR2 is SYDVKM. The CDR3 consists of 15 residues. CDR3 sequence (DNA): TGTGCCAGCAGTTTAGGGGACAGGGTGGCTGAAAAACTGTTTTTT. Amino acid sequence: CASSLGDRVAEKLFF.

This clonotype showed up just once. The CDR3 nucleotides read TGCAGTGCTAGATCCTTGGAGTCCCGTAACTACGAGCAGTACTTC. Protein sequence: CSARSLESRNYEQYF. The rearrangement uses TRBV20-1 and TRBJ2-7, with D uncertain. The CDR3 spans 15 residues. Deletions cut 2 bases from V and 3 bases from J, with 17 bases between. Germline V lookup: CDR1 DFQATT, CDR2 SNEGSKA (reference sequence).

This clonotype was counted only a few times. The CDR3 protein is CSVGWAGKVYEQFF. CDR3 bases: TGCAGCGTTGGGTGGGCGGGAAAGGTCTATGAGCAGTTCTTC. The chain couples TRBV29-1 to TRBJ2-1; D might be TRBD2 (6 bases). Germline lookup yields CDR1 SQVTM and CDR2 ANQGSEA. Trimming cost V 4 bases and J 8 bases, with 18 bases left between them. CDR3 size: 14 residues.

The J gene is TRBJ2-3, the V gene TRBV7-2; 13 bases fit TRBD2. CDR1 SGHTA and CDR2 FQGNSA come from the germline V gene. The CDR3 consists of 18 residues. Germline trimming cut 3 bases from V and 2 bases from J; bases unmatched to any gene: 8. The CDR3: CASSFPLAGGKNTDTQYF. DNA of the CDR3: TGTGCCAGCAGCTTTCCACTAGCGGGAGGGAAAAACACAGATACGCAGTATTTT. The whole variable domain, filled in from reference TRBV7-2 and TRBJ2-3, reads GAGVSQSPSNKVTEKGKDVELRCDPISGHTALYWYRQSLGQGLEFLIYFQGNSAPDKSGLPSDRFSAERTGGSVSTLTIQRTQQEDSAVYLCASSFPLAGGKNTDTQYFGPGTRLTVL.

In its sample, this clonotype was seen a few times. The CDR3 sequence is CASSPTTSAQAEAFF. CDR3 nucleotides: TGTGCCAGCAGCCCGACGACGTCCGCTCAGGCTGAAGCTTTCTTT. The rearrangement links TRBV3-1 to TRBJ1-1; D is unclear. Deletions cut 4 bases from V and 6 bases from J, with 18 bases between. The CDR3 totals 15 residues. Germline V gene sequence: CDR1 LGHDT, CDR2 YNNKEL (reference sequence).

This chain connects TRBV3-1 to TRBJ2-3; 7 bases agree with TRBD2. Germline CDR1 LGHDT, CDR2 YNNKEL (reference sequence). V was clipped by 5 bases and J by 10 bases; unmatched bases: 18. The CDR3 totals 16 residues. The CDR3 nucleotides are TGTGCCAGCAGCTACGGCCAGCGGGGCCTACGAGGAGCGCAGTATTTT. Translated, it gives CASSYGQRGLRGAQYF.

In this sample, this clonotype turned up a few times. This chain links TRBV12-3 or TRBV12-4 with TRBJ2-1; 9 bases map to TRBD2. V lost 4 bases, J lost 0 bases, and 4 bases stayed unmatched. This CDR3 spans 16 amino acids. The CDR3: CASSSLSGSSYNEQFF. The DNA of the CDR3 is TGTGCCAGCAGTTCCCTTAGCGGGAGCTCCTACAATGAGCAGTTCTTC.

The J gene is TRBJ1-2, the V gene TRBV20-1; TRBD1 agrees at 12 bases. V lost 5 bases, J lost 7 bases, and 11 bases stayed unmatched. Germline CDR1 reads DFQATT; CDR2 reads SNEGSKA (reference sequence). The CDR3 is 15 amino acids. The CDR3 protein is CSALEPGQGAGGYTF. CDR3 DNA sequence: TGCAGTGCTCTCGAGCCGGGACAGGGGGCGGGTGGCTACACCTTC.

The gene calls are TRBV11-1 and TRBJ2-1, with D perhaps matching TRBD1 (6 bases). Germline V gives CDR1 SGHAT, CDR2 FQDESV (reference sequence). The CDR3 length is 15 residues. Trimming took off 4 bases at V and 7 bases at J, with 17 bases between the two ends. This CDR3 is CASSSLDRFPNEQFF. CDR3 coding DNA: TGTGCCAGCAGCTCCTTAGACAGGTTCCCTAATGAGCAGTTCTTC.

This clonotype was detected only a few times. The chain uses TRBV3-1 and TRBJ2-3, with D maybe TRBD1 (7 bases). This CDR3 has 17 amino acids. Deletions cut 10 bases from V and 3 bases from J, with 26 bases between. In germline, CDR1 is LGHDT, CDR2 YNNKEL (reference sequence). CDR3 protein: CATSPRAGGRKTDTQYF. The DNA for the CDR3 is TGTGCCACCAGTCCCAGAGCAGGGGGGCGTAAGACAGATACGCAGTATTTT.

J is TRBJ2-7 and V is TRBV20-1, with D perhaps TRBD1 (6 bases). V was pared by 8 bases and J by 2 bases, with 22 bases between. This CDR3 spans 15 amino acids. CDR1 and CDR2 from the germline V gene are DFQATT and SNEGSKA (reference sequence). For the CDR3, the DNA is TGCAGTTCCCGGACAGATCTTACTGAGCCCTACGAGCAGTACTTC. Translated, it gives CSSRTDLTEPYEQYF.